These T cell receptor beta chains were read from a single sample in a study of blood T cell repertoires in COVID-19. Assay: immunoSEQ multiplex PCR; the TCRdb copy retains only in-frame clones and omits some. Of about 75,000 clones in the sample, 90% are singletons; the top ten hold about 2.4%. Source material: peripheral blood. These receptors came from a human donor in a cohort sampled during active COVID-19. The CDR3 runs from the conserved cysteine through the conserved F or W. A D gene is named only where the DNA matches it firmly. Where a row states a size, it is once, few, many or the class of an expanded clone; other rows omit it.

v_call: TRBV7-2; clone_size: NA; d_call: TRBD2; j_call: TRBJ2-1; cdr3_nt: TGTGCCAGCAGCTTCAGACGGCTAGCGGGGGGGCTGGGTGAGCAGTTCTTC; cdr3_aa: CASSFRRLAGGLGEQFF
v_call: TRBV18; clone_size: NA; d_call: TRBD1; j_call: TRBJ1-4; cdr3_nt: TGTGCCAGCTCACCTACCAACAGGGGACGAGGTGAAAAACTGTTTTTT; cdr3_aa: CASSPTNRGRGEKLFF
v_call: TRBV15; clone_size: NA; d_call: TRBD1; j_call: TRBJ2-7; cdr3_nt: TGTGCCACCAGCAAGGACAGGATGCGGCAGCCCTACGAGCAGTACTTC; cdr3_aa: CATSKDRMRQPYEQYF
v_call: TRBV5-1; clone_size: NA; d_call: NA; j_call: TRBJ2-7; cdr3_nt: TGCGCCAGCAGCTTGGACGGCACTAAAGACGAGCAGTACTTC; cdr3_aa: CASSLDGTKDEQYF
v_call: TRBV12-5; clone_size: NA; d_call: NA; j_call: TRBJ2-4; cdr3_nt: TGTGCTAGTGGTTTCGAGACAGCCATGAACCCCAAAAACATTCAGTACTTC; cdr3_aa: CASGFETAMNPKNIQYF
v_call: TRBV27; clone_size: NA; d_call: TRBD1; j_call: TRBJ2-7; cdr3_nt: TGTGCCAGCAGTCCCAGGGACAGGGGGTCCTACGAGCAGTACTTC; cdr3_aa: CASSPRDRGSYEQYF
v_call: TRBV28; clone_size: NA; d_call: TRBD1; j_call: TRBJ2-7; cdr3_nt: TGTGCCAGCAGTTTCTTGACAGGGGGTTCCTACGAGCAGTACTTC; cdr3_aa: CASSFLTGGSYEQYF
v_call: TRBV27; clone_size: few; d_call: TRBD2; j_call: TRBJ2-1; cdr3_nt: TGTGCCAGCAGTTTACGGGGGGGGCTCAATGAGCAGTTCTTC; cdr3_aa: CASSLRGGLNEQFF
v_call: TRBV7-6; clone_size: NA; d_call: TRBD2; j_call: TRBJ2-5; cdr3_nt: TGTGCCAGCGGACCGGGACTAGAGGGGTCGGGGACCCAGTACTTC; cdr3_aa: CASGPGLEGSGTQYF
v_call: TRBV6-4; clone_size: many; d_call: NA; j_call: TRBJ2-5; cdr3_nt: TGTGCCAGCAGTGATAAGGCAGGGGCGGTGGAGACCCAGTACTTC; cdr3_aa: CASSDKAGAVETQYF
v_call: TRBV5-3; clone_size: NA; d_call: NA; j_call: TRBJ1-2; cdr3_nt: TGTGCCAGAAGCTTGTTATCGCTAGGACAGAGGATCTATGGCTACACCTTC; cdr3_aa: CARSLLSLGQRIYGYTF
v_call: TRBV30; clone_size: NA; d_call: NA; j_call: TRBJ2-7; cdr3_nt: TGTGCCTGGATGGCAGGTAGAGAGTACTTC; cdr3_aa: CAWMAGREYF
v_call: TRBV29-1; clone_size: once; d_call: NA; j_call: TRBJ1-1; cdr3_nt: TGCAGCGTTGTGGCCCTAGGCGGAAGATCTGAAGCTTTCTTT; cdr3_aa: CSVVALGGRSEAFF
v_call: TRBV7-8; clone_size: NA; d_call: NA; j_call: TRBJ2-7; cdr3_nt: TGTGCCAGCAGCTTAGTCACAGGGAACTACGAGCAGTACTTC; cdr3_aa: CASSLVTGNYEQYF
v_call: TRBV4-1; clone_size: NA; d_call: TRBD2; j_call: TRBJ2-2; cdr3_nt: TGCGCCAGCAGCTCCCAGCCCAAGACTAGCGAGAATGCCGGGGAGCTGTTTTTT; cdr3_aa: CASSSQPKTSENAGELFF
v_call: TRBV6-2/TRBV6-3; clone_size: few; d_call: TRBD2; j_call: TRBJ2-1; cdr3_nt: TGTGCCAGCAGTTACTCACTAGCGGGGGGGCTGGCGCAGTTCTTC; cdr3_aa: CASSYSLAGGLAQFF
v_call: TRBV18; clone_size: NA; d_call: NA; j_call: TRBJ2-2; cdr3_nt: TGTGCCAGCTCACCGTTACTCACCGGGGAGCTGTTTTTT; cdr3_aa: CASSPLLTGELFF
v_call: TRBV28; clone_size: NA; d_call: TRBD1; j_call: TRBJ2-5; cdr3_nt: TGTGCCAGCAGTTTAAAGGGGGCGGCAGAGACCCAGTACTTC; cdr3_aa: CASSLKGAAETQYF
v_call: TRBV18; clone_size: NA; d_call: TRBD1; j_call: TRBJ1-3; cdr3_nt: TGTGCCAGCTCACCCGTGACAGGGGGAAGCTCTGGAAACACCATATATTTT; cdr3_aa: CASSPVTGGSSGNTIYF
v_call: TRBV29-1; clone_size: NA; d_call: NA; j_call: TRBJ2-1; cdr3_nt: TGCAGCGCGACGGCAGACAGTCGATACAATGAGCAGTTCTTC; cdr3_aa: CSATADSRYNEQFF
v_call: TRBV7-2; clone_size: once; d_call: NA; j_call: TRBJ2-1; cdr3_nt: TGTGCCAGCAGCCCCCCCAGCAATGAGCAGTTCTTC; cdr3_aa: CASSPPSNEQFF